These 11 T cell receptor beta chains were all obtained from the same sample, sequenced in a study of blood T cell repertoires in COVID-19. Here immunoSEQ multiplex PCR was the method, and the copy in TCRdb shows in-frame clones only, minus some. The sample records about 350,000 clones, about 89% being singletons. Specimen: peripheral blood. Receptor source: a woman in her forties or fifties with COVID-19, enrolled during active disease.

The chain joins TRBV25-1 to TRBJ1-5, with TRBD1 matching 8 bases. The germline gives CDR1 MGHDK, CDR2 SYGVNS. This CDR3 contains 17 residues. Losses at the gene ends were 5 bases for V and 3 bases for J; bases not matched to a gene: 12. The CDR3 loop is CASSPGVRGRDNQPQHF. In nucleotides, the CDR3 is TGTGCCAGCAGTCCCGGCGTCAGGGGGCGAGACAATCAGCCCCAGCATTTT.

V is TRBV10-2 and J is TRBJ1-1, with 7 bases fitting TRBD1. Per germline, CDR1 WSHSY and CDR2 SAAADI. The CDR3 has 13 amino acids. The ends lost 7 bases at V and 0 bases at J; junction bases unmatched: 2. The CDR3 sequence: CASKTGMNTEAFF. For the CDR3, the DNA is TGCGCCAGCAAGACAGGGATGAACACTGAAGCTTTCTTT.

V gene TRBV7-9 combines with J gene TRBJ1-5; 9 nucleotides agree with TRBD1. The CDR3 totals 17 residues. CDR1 and CDR2 from the germline V gene are SEHNR and FQNEAQ (reference sequence). The junction had 12 bases not matched to a gene; V was cut back by 3 bases and J by 6 bases. The CDR3, as DNA: TGTGCCAGCAGCTTTGCCCCACAGGGGGCGCGAGGTCAGCCCCAGCATTTT. It is translated as CASSFAPQGARGQPQHF. The complete variable domain, with remaining parts taken from reference TRBV7-9 and TRBJ1-5, reads DTGVSQNPRHKITKRGQNVTFRCDPISEHNRLYWYRQTLGQGPEFLTYFQNEAQLEKSRLLSDRFSAERPKGSFSTLEIQRTEQGDSAMYLCASSFAPQGARGQPQHFGDGTRLSIL.

The rearrangement links TRBV7-6 to TRBJ1-6, with 7 bases lining up with TRBD1. V trimming: 4 bases; J trimming: 6 bases; junction bases outside the gene matches: 9. Germline CDR1 SGHVS, CDR2 FNYEAQ. There are 16 residues in the CDR3. Here the CDR3 reads CASSSGTESINSPLHF. In DNA, the CDR3 is TGTGCCAGCAGCTCCGGGACAGAGTCGATTAATTCACCCCTCCACTTT. The whole variable domain, remainder taken from reference TRBV7-6 and TRBJ1-6, is GAGVSQSPRYKVTKRGQDVALRCDPISGHVSLYWYRQALGQGPEFLTYFNYEAQQDKSGLPNDRFSAERPEGSISTLTIQRTEQRDSAMYRCASSSGTESINSPLHFGNGTRLTVT.

This chain links TRBV6-1 with TRBJ1-1; D might be TRBD1 (5 bases). Germline lookup yields CDR1 MNHNS and CDR2 SASEGT. V lost 4 bases, J lost 1 base, and 19 bases lay in between. CDR3 length equals 17 residues. The CDR3 DNA is TGTGCCAGCAGTGGGGTTATTCCAGGGCTTTCGAACACTGAAGCTTTCTTT. Amino acids: CASSGVIPGLSNTEAFF.

With regard to this clone: Because the CDR3's place on the DNA is in doubt, the DNA is left out and the CDR3 is given as listed by TCRdb. The CDR3 sequence: CASSVAGGASLLAVF. This sequence joins TRBV2 and TRBJ1-2; TRBD1 is taken as the D call from the table, unchecked against the DNA. Germline values: CDR1 SNHLY, CDR2 FYNNEI. The CDR3 region is 15 residues in length, termini included.

This chain uses TRBV4-1 with TRBJ2-1; D not resolved. CDR3 size: 14 residues. The V gene lost 1 base and the J gene lost 5 bases, with 9 bases spanning the gap. The V gene's germline CDR1 is MGHRA and CDR2 YSYEKL. The DNA of the CDR3 is TGCGCCAGCAGCCAAGGATCCTACCACAATGAGCAGTTCTTC. It encodes CASSQGSYHNEQFF.

Remarks on this clone: Different DNA sequences within this sample yield the same CDR3. The chain couples TRBV27 to TRBJ2-7, with D possibly being TRBD2 (6 bases). The V and J ends lost 1 base and 2 bases respectively, with 12 bases between them. Per the germline V gene, CDR1 is MNHEY and CDR2 is SMNVEV (reference sequence). CDR3 size: 15 residues. In nucleotides, the CDR3 is TGTGCCAGCAGTTTATTGAGCGGGCGGGCCTACGAGCAGTACTTC. Its protein product is CASSLLSGRAYEQYF.

This chain connects TRBV7-9 to TRBJ1-5, with a possible D match to TRBD1 (6 bases). The CDR3 length is 16 residues. In germline, CDR1 is SEHNR, CDR2 FQNEAQ (reference sequence). Trimming removed 1 base at V and 5 bases at J, with 15 bases between. The CDR3, as DNA: TGTGCCAGCAGCTTAGGGGGAACAGGGTTCGATCAGCCCCAGCATTTT. Protein sequence: CASSLGGTGFDQPQHF. The whole variable domain, filled in from reference TRBV7-9 and TRBJ1-5, reads DTGVSQNPRHKITKRGQNVTFRCDPISEHNRLYWYRQTLGQGPEFLTYFQNEAQLEKSRLLSDRFSAERPKGSFSTLEIQRTEQGDSAMYLCASSLGGTGFDQPQHFGDGTRLSIL.

This clone has just one count. The CDR3 bases are TGTGCCACCAGCTCCTTTGCGGCGAATGAGCAGTTCTTC. Translated, it gives CATSSFAANEQFF. This sequence joins TRBV24-1 and TRBJ2-1; D remains unclear. The CDR3 consists of 13 residues. The germline CDR1 and CDR2 sequences are KGHDR and SFDVKD. V was shortened by 7 bases and J by 7 bases, with 13 bases between the two germline ends.

This clone occurred once. The CDR3: CASRRELDTQYF. In nucleotides, the CDR3 is TGTGCCAGCAGGAGAGAGCTAGATACGCAGTATTTT. The chain links TRBV11-1 to TRBJ2-3; no clear D gene. Germline CDR1 reads SGHAT; CDR2 reads FQDESV (reference sequence). The CDR3 loop spans 12 amino acids. V shed 6 bases and J shed 5 bases, with 9 bases lying between them.